The text below deals with one TCR beta chain. This may be a read error, as it is one base from a much larger clone. V was pared by 0 bases and J by 6 bases, with 8 bases between. This CDR3 contains 13 residues. The V gene's germline CDR1 is MDHEN and CDR2 SYDVKM. This specimen comes from a study of blood T cell repertoires in COVID-19. Study summary: Acute and convalescent COVID-19 specimens originated in the United States, Italy and Spain.

Methods used by the authors: Using reference gene primer amplification, nucleated cell counts were estimated. This table comes from immunoSEQ multiplex PCR, and its TCRdb copy is limited to in-frame clones, with some not included. V and J calls and clone size follow that table, whereas D and trimming were derived from the DNA. The data contain about 280,000 clones, around four fifths of them singletons. Sequenced: peripheral blood. The J gene is TRBJ1-2, the V gene TRBV28, with a tentative D call TRBD1 (6 bases). The TCR sequence derives from a woman aged 45-65 years who had recovered from COVID-19. In DNA, the CDR3 is TGTGCCAGCAGTTTATGGGCAGGGGATGGCTACACCTTC. Amino acids: CASSLWAGDGYTF.